Detailed here is one T cell receptor (beta chain). The data were taken from a study of blood T cell repertoires in COVID-19. In the study overall: Acute and convalescent COVID-19 specimens originated in the United States, Italy and Spain.

V was pared by 4 bases and J by 7 bases, with 13 bases of the junction left unmatched. The CDR3 has 16 residues. CDR1 SGDLS and CDR2 YYNGEE come from the germline V gene. The data were produced by immunoSEQ multiplex PCR, yet TCRdb's version contains in-frame clones alone and is incomplete. The sample carries 350,000 to 450,000 clones, more than 80% recorded once. The chain recombines TRBV9 with TRBJ1-4, with 7 bases matching TRBD1. Sequencing used peripheral blood. The TCR originated in a man aged 35 to 55 with acute or convalescent COVID-19. As DNA, the CDR3 is TGTGCCAGCAGCCTATCCGGGAGACAGGGTGGTGAAAAACTGTTTTTT. The encoded protein is CASSLSGRQGGEKLFF.